Listed below are T cell receptor beta chains from one sample, sequenced in a study of regulatory T cells in long-lasting Graves disease. TCRdb re-called the multiplex PCR reads through MiXCR, storing one row per CDR3 protein. Among hundreds of thousands of distinct CDR3 sequences listed, 16% were seen once. The same data also contributed to another study, on T cells in Graves' hyperthyroidism and ophthalmopathy.

Source: peripheral blood mononuclear cells (PBMCs), taken at new diagnosis, from a patient treated with antithyroid drugs. These TCRs come from a woman in her twenties or thirties with Graves disease. CDR3s include the opening cysteine and the closing phenylalanine or tryptophan. The D gene is left open where the match is weak. Rows give clone size only sometimes, using once, few, many, or a class for an expanded clone.

size	J	D	V	DNA	CDR3
-	TRBJ1-6	-	TRBV7-9	TGTGCCAGCAGCTCCGGTCTCCCCCTCCACTTT	CASSSGLPLHF
-	TRBJ2-5	TRBD2	TRBV11-2	TGTGCCAGCAGCCTACGGACTAGCGGGAGGAGAGAGACCCAGTACTTC	CASSLRTSGRRETQYF
few	TRBJ2-2	-	TRBV30	TGTGCCTGGAACCACGGGGGTAGTGGCGGGGAGCTGTTTTTT	CAWNHGGSGGELFF
-	TRBJ2-1	-	TRBV6-5	TGTGCCAGCAGTTACCGGGGTAGTTACAATGAGCAGTTCTTC	CASSYRGSYNEQFF
-	TRBJ2-7	-	TRBV5-1	TGCGCCAGCAGCTTGCCGGAACAGGGTTCCTACGAGCAGTACTTC	CASSLPEQGSYEQYF
-	TRBJ2-2	-	TRBV11-2	TGTGCCAGCAGCCGTACAGATACCGGGGAGCTGTTTTTT	CASSRTDTGELFF
many	TRBJ2-7	TRBD1	TRBV7-2	TGTGCCAGCAGCTTCCGACAGGGGAGCTCCTACGAGCAGTACTTC	CASSFRQGSSYEQYF
few	TRBJ2-5	-	TRBV9	TGTGCCAGCAGCGTAGAGGCAGGGCCCGAGACCCAGTACTTC	CASSVEAGPETQYF
-	TRBJ2-5	-	TRBV11-2	TGTGCCAGCAGCGGACCCCGAGGCCAAGAGACCCAGTACTTC	CASSGPRGQETQYF
-	TRBJ2-6	-	TRBV24-1	TGTGCCACGGGCTCGTCTCTCAAGTCTTCTGGGGCCAACGTCCTGACTTTC	CATGSSLKSSGANVLTF
many	TRBJ2-1	TRBD1	TRBV7-9	TGTGCCAGCCGGGACAGGGGTAAAGGGAATGAGCAGTTCTTC	CASRDRGKGNEQFF
-	TRBJ2-4	-	TRBV19	TGTGCCAGTAGCAGGACAACTCTAGCCAAAAACATTCAGTACTTC	CASSRTTLAKNIQYF
-	TRBJ1-1	-	TRBV7-9	TGTGCCAGCAGCCTAGCCGAAGGAGGGCCCAACACTGAAGCTTTCTTT	CASSLAEGGPNTEAFF
-	TRBJ1-2	TRBD1	TRBV18	TGTGCCAGCTCCCGAGGGACAGCTAACTATGGCTACACCTTC	CASSRGTANYGYTF
many	TRBJ2-2	-	TRBV5-1	TGCGCCAGCAGCCCCATGCAGGGGAACACCGGGGAGCTGTTTTTT	CASSPMQGNTGELFF
many	TRBJ2-2	-	TRBV2	TGTGCCAGCATCCAGGGGACGGCGTACACCGGGGAGCTGTTTTTT	CASIQGTAYTGELFF
many	TRBJ2-7	-	TRBV2	TGTGCCAGCAGCCGACAGGACGAACTCTTC	CASSRQDELF
many	TRBJ2-2	TRBD2	TRBV7-8	TGTGCCAGCAGCTGGGGGAGTCTAGCGGGAGTATTATCCGGGGAGCTGTTTTTT	CASSWGSLAGVLSGELFF
-	TRBJ2-7	-	TRBV18	TGTGCCAGCTCACCCGCTCGGACTGCTACCTACGAGCAGTACTTC	CASSPARTATYEQYF
many	TRBJ2-7	-	TRBV29-1	TGCAGCGTTGAACAGGGCGAGCAGTACTTC	CSVEQGEQYF
many	TRBJ1-2	-	TRBV28	TGTGCCAGCAGTTTCCGATTGACAGGACTCTCACTTTATGGCTACACCTTC	CASSFRLTGLSLYGYTF
many	TRBJ1-1	-	TRBV24-1	TGTGCCACCAGTGATTTAGACACTGAAGCTTTCTTT	CATSDLDTEAFF
few	TRBJ2-1	-	TRBV30	TGTGCCTGGACTCCAATCGGGCTTTTAGACAATGAGCAGTTCTTC	CAWTPIGLLDNEQFF
-	TRBJ2-3	TRBD2	TRBV9	TGTGCCAGCACTAGCGGGGCCCTGGGGGATACGCAGTATTTT	CASTSGALGDTQYF
-	TRBJ2-5	TRBD1	TRBV18	TGTGCCAGCTCAGCCGGACAGGGGGCGTGGGAGACCCAGTACTTC	CASSAGQGAWETQYF
few	TRBJ2-1	TRBD2	TRBV6-2/TRBV6-3	TGTGCCAGCAGTCCTGTAGCGGGAGCATATCGAAATGAGCAGTTCTTC	CASSPVAGAYRNEQFF
many	TRBJ2-1	-	TRBV27	TGTGCCAGCAGTAGACGGACAGTCGACAATGAGCAGTTCTTC	CASSRRTVDNEQFF
-	TRBJ2-3	-	TRBV10-3	TGTGCCATCAGTGAGTCGATCCCCGGGAGTCTGGGAGATACGCAGTATTTT	CAISESIPGSLGDTQYF
many	TRBJ2-5	TRBD1	TRBV7-9	TGTGCCAGCAGCACGACAGGGGAGACCCAGTACTTC	CASSTTGETQYF
-	TRBJ2-7	-	TRBV27	TGTGCCAGTTTGGGGCGGTACGAGCAGTACTTC	CASLGRYEQYF
-	TRBJ1-2	-	TRBV25-1	TGTGCCAGCAGTGCACGAGACTTGGGAGGCTACACCTTC	CASSARDLGGYTF
few	TRBJ2-7	-	TRBV20-1	TGCAGTGCTAGAGTCTCCCCCCTGTCCTCCGAGCAGTACTTC	CSARVSPLSSEQYF
many	TRBJ1-6	TRBD1	TRBV28	TGTGCCAGCAGTCCGCGGACAGGAGGTTTGTCACCCCTCCACTTT	CASSPRTGGLSPLHF
many	TRBJ2-7	-	TRBV28	TGTGCCAGCAGTTTATCTTCTGGGACAAGGACCTACGAGCAGTACTTC	CASSLSSGTRTYEQYF
-	TRBJ2-1	-	TRBV6-5	TGTGCCAGCAGTTCCGCACCACAGGGTAACTACAATGAGCAGTTCTTC	CASSSAPQGNYNEQFF
-	TRBJ2-3	-	TRBV27	TGTGCCAGCAGTTTTTGGGCCCGAAGGGGAAACACAGATACGCAGTATTTT	CASSFWARRGNTDTQYF
few	TRBJ2-7	TRBD1	TRBV24-1	TGTGCCACCAGTTATGGACAGGGTTCAAACTACGAGCAGTACTTC	CATSYGQGSNYEQYF
many	TRBJ2-3	-	TRBV11-2	TGTGCCAGCAGCCCGACCCGCCCGGGCCCCTTTCCGGGTACGCAGTATTTT	CASSPTRPGPFPGTQYF
many	TRBJ2-7	-	TRBV20-1	TGCAGTGCTCCGGTAGACTACGAGCAGTACTTC	CSAPVDYEQYF
many	TRBJ1-2	-	TRBV24-1	TGTGCCACCAGTTCAGGGGATGGCTACACCTTC	CATSSGDGYTF
-	TRBJ2-7	TRBD2	TRBV20-1	TGCAGTGCTAGGGAACTGACTAGCGGGAGCTACGAGCAGTACTTC	CSARELTSGSYEQYF
many	TRBJ1-6	TRBD1	TRBV9	TGTGCCAGCAGCGTGAGCCGACAGGGATATTCACCCCTCCACTTT	CASSVSRQGYSPLHF
-	TRBJ1-1	-	TRBV14	TGTGCCAGCAGCCAACTTATATTCGACACAGCTTTCTTT	CASSQLIFDTAFF
many	TRBJ1-1	-	TRBV3-1	TGTGCCAGCAGGGTTCAGGGACGTGGGGAAGCTTTCTTT	CASRVQGRGEAFF
many	TRBJ1-2	-	TRBV28	TGTGCCACCGGCGGGGAGCTTGGCTATGGCTACACCTTC	CATGGELGYGYTF
many	TRBJ2-3	TRBD2	TRBV7-3	TGTGCCAGCAGCTTAATCGGACTAGCGGGAGGTGATACGCAGTATTTT	CASSLIGLAGGDTQYF
-	TRBJ2-5	-	TRBV14	TGTGCCAGCAGCCAAGTTGGAAAAAGAACCCAGTACTTC	CASSQVGKRTQYF
-	TRBJ2-7	-	TRBV6-2/TRBV6-3	TGTGCCAGCAGTGATTTAGTGCTCGAGCAGTACTTC	CASSDLVLEQYF
many	TRBJ1-1	-	TRBV20-1	TGCAGTGGGGCCAGGGCGCGGGACACTGAAGCTTTCTTT	CSGARARDTEAFF
few	TRBJ1-3	-	TRBV6-5	TGTGCCAGCAGTTCGTCAGATGTCCGGTCAAACACCATATATTTT	CASSSSDVRSNTIYF
many	TRBJ1-5	-	TRBV20-1	TGCAGTGCCTCGGCCCCGGGGGCGATGAATCAGCCCCAGCATTTT	CSASAPGAMNQPQHF
many	TRBJ2-5	-	TRBV28	TGTGCCAGCAGTTTATACAGTTTCCAAGAGACCCAGTACTTC	CASSLYSFQETQYF
many	TRBJ1-5	-	TRBV3-1	TGTGCCAGCAGCCAGTTTTTCGGGGGGCAGGGGAATCAGCCCCAGCATTTT	CASSQFFGGQGNQPQHF
many	TRBJ2-2	TRBD1	TRBV5-1	TGCGCCAGCAGCCTACCCGACAGGGCCCAGAACACCGGGGAGCTGTTTTTT	CASSLPDRAQNTGELFF
many	TRBJ1-5	-	TRBV27	TGTGCCAGCAGTTTCTATAGCAATCAGCCCCAGCATTTT	CASSFYSNQPQHF
-	TRBJ2-7	-	TRBV27	TGTGCCAGCAGTGCCTCAGGGGCCCTCGGCGAGCAGTACTTC	CASSASGALGEQYF
-	TRBJ2-7	TRBD2	TRBV5-1	TGCGCCAGCAGCTTGGGGGTTAGCGGGACCTACGAGCAGTACTTC	CASSLGVSGTYEQYF
few	TRBJ2-6	-	TRBV27	TGTGCCAGCAGTCGGACTGCCAACTCTGGGGCCAACGTCCTGACTTTC	CASSRTANSGANVLTF
few	TRBJ2-7	-	TRBV2	TGTGCCAGCAGTGAGCCGACAGACTACGAGCAGTACTTC	CASSEPTDYEQYF
-	TRBJ2-7	TRBD1	TRBV6-1	TGTGCCAGCAGCGGGGACAGGCGTATCTCCTACGAGCAGTACTTC	CASSGDRRISYEQYF